Listed below are T cell receptor beta chains from one sample, sequenced in a study of human T cells and chemical hapten exposure. MiXCR, run by TCRdb on the RACE reads, gives a single entry per CDR3 protein. The sample lists tens of thousands of distinct CDR3 sequences; about 6.7% were seen once. Here the sequenced sample was whole blood, taken in connection with sensitization to the hapten diphenylcyclopropenone (DPC). All receptors come from a young woman with alopecia areata. Some clones in this sample may be carry-over from other donors' samples. Both conserved end residues are part of each CDR3. The order of the fields is D gene, J gene, V gene, clone size, CDR3 DNA, CDR3 protein. D genes are given only for firm matches. The size entry is marked missing in some rows and otherwise reads once, few, many or a size class.

d_gene: .
j_gene: TRBJ1-5
v_gene: TRBV18
abundance: many
CDR3nt: TGTGCCAGCTCACCATCTAATCAGCCCCAGCATTTT
CDR3aa: CASSPSNQPQHF

d_gene: .
j_gene: TRBJ1-6
v_gene: TRBV20-1
abundance: many
CDR3nt: TGCAGTGCGGCGGGACAATACAATTCACCCCTCCACTTT
CDR3aa: CSAAGQYNSPLHF

d_gene: .
j_gene: TRBJ1-1
v_gene: TRBV2
abundance: few
CDR3nt: TGTGCCAGCGAGGCAGGGGTGTGGACTGAAGCTTTCTTT
CDR3aa: CASEAGVWTEAFF

d_gene: TRBD1
j_gene: TRBJ1-1
v_gene: TRBV12-3/TRBV12-4
abundance: .
CDR3nt: TGTGCCAGCAGTTCCCAGACAGGGGGAGACACTGAAGCTTTCTTT
CDR3aa: CASSSQTGGDTEAFF

d_gene: .
j_gene: TRBJ1-6
v_gene: TRBV11-1
abundance: many
CDR3nt: TGTGCCAGCAGCTTCAGGGGCAAGAGGGTACCCCTCCACTTT
CDR3aa: CASSFRGKRVPLHF

d_gene: TRBD1
j_gene: TRBJ2-7
v_gene: TRBV18
abundance: many
CDR3nt: TGTGCCAGCTCACTCGGGACAGGGGACGAGCAGTACTTC
CDR3aa: CASSLGTGDEQYF

d_gene: .
j_gene: TRBJ2-7
v_gene: TRBV30
abundance: many
CDR3nt: TGTGCCTGGATGGGGGCGGCGGAGCAGTACTTC
CDR3aa: CAWMGAAEQYF

d_gene: .
j_gene: TRBJ2-3
v_gene: TRBV20-1
abundance: .
CDR3nt: TGCAGTGCTAGGGACATTACAGATACGCAGTATTTT
CDR3aa: CSARDITDTQYF

d_gene: .
j_gene: TRBJ1-5
v_gene: TRBV19
abundance: many
CDR3nt: TGTGCCAGTAGTATAGATCTATCGGCTAGCAATCAGCCCCAGCATTTT
CDR3aa: CASSIDLSASNQPQHF

d_gene: .
j_gene: TRBJ2-7
v_gene: TRBV14
abundance: few
CDR3nt: TGTGCCAGCAGCCACGGGGGAGAGCAGTACTTC
CDR3aa: CASSHGGEQYF

d_gene: .
j_gene: TRBJ2-5
v_gene: TRBV29-1
abundance: many
CDR3nt: TGCAGCGTCTTTAGGAAAGAGACCCAGTACTTC
CDR3aa: CSVFRKETQYF

d_gene: .
j_gene: TRBJ2-7
v_gene: TRBV27
abundance: many
CDR3nt: TGTGCCAGCAGTTTATCGGCAGGGAGGTACGAGCAGTACTTC
CDR3aa: CASSLSAGRYEQYF

d_gene: .
j_gene: TRBJ2-7
v_gene: TRBV12-3/TRBV12-4
abundance: once
CDR3nt: TGTGCCAGCAGTTTTGATAGCTACTACGAGCAGTACTTC
CDR3aa: CASSFDSYYEQYF

d_gene: .
j_gene: TRBJ2-2
v_gene: TRBV10-3
abundance: many
CDR3nt: TGTGCCATCAGATGGGACGGGAACACCGGGGAGCTGTTTTTT
CDR3aa: CAIRWDGNTGELFF

d_gene: TRBD1
j_gene: TRBJ2-7
v_gene: TRBV27
abundance: .
CDR3nt: TGTGCCAGCAGTCCCGGGACAGGGGGCGGGTACGAGCAGTACTTC
CDR3aa: CASSPGTGGGYEQYF

d_gene: .
j_gene: TRBJ1-1
v_gene: TRBV5-6
abundance: many
CDR3nt: TGTGTCAGCAGCTTGGGCAGGGGTTTTGTGACTTTCTTT
CDR3aa: CVSSLGRGFVTFF

d_gene: .
j_gene: TRBJ1-1
v_gene: TRBV29-1
abundance: .
CDR3nt: TGCAGCGTTGATCAAGGGCGGGGGGGCGCGGATGGAGCTTTCTTT
CDR3aa: CSVDQGRGGADGAFF

d_gene: .
j_gene: TRBJ2-7
v_gene: TRBV10-1
abundance: many
CDR3nt: TGCGCCAGCAGTGAATCACGAAGCTCCTACGAGCAGTACTTC
CDR3aa: CASSESRSSYEQYF

d_gene: TRBD1
j_gene: TRBJ1-1
v_gene: TRBV7-9
abundance: few
CDR3nt: TGTGCCAGCAGCTTCCGCAGGGGGAGCGGCACTGAAGCTTTCTTT
CDR3aa: CASSFRRGSGTEAFF

d_gene: .
j_gene: TRBJ2-3
v_gene: TRBV18
abundance: many
CDR3nt: TGTGCCAGCTCACCACCGAGATGGACAGATACGCAGTATTTT
CDR3aa: CASSPPRWTDTQYF

d_gene: .
j_gene: TRBJ1-5
v_gene: TRBV20-1
abundance: many
CDR3nt: TGCAGTGCTAGTGTAGTGTCGGCAGGGCTTAGCAATCAGCCCCAGCATTTT
CDR3aa: CSASVVSAGLSNQPQHF

d_gene: TRBD1
j_gene: TRBJ1-1
v_gene: TRBV6-5
abundance: many
CDR3nt: TGTGCCAGCAGTTACTCGGGACAGAGGGGTGAAGCTTTCTTT
CDR3aa: CASSYSGQRGEAFF

d_gene: .
j_gene: TRBJ2-5
v_gene: TRBV5-4
abundance: many
CDR3nt: TGTGCCAGCAGCTTGGGTGGCTTCTCTAGTCTGGAAGAGACCCAGTACTTC
CDR3aa: CASSLGGFSSLEETQYF

d_gene: .
j_gene: TRBJ1-2
v_gene: TRBV5-5
abundance: many
CDR3nt: TGTGCCAGCAGCTTGGTCTCTAACTATGGCTACACCTTC
CDR3aa: CASSLVSNYGYTF

d_gene: .
j_gene: TRBJ2-2
v_gene: TRBV20-1
abundance: many
CDR3nt: TGCAGTGCTATTCCTTTGGGGTACGGGGAGCTGTTTTTT
CDR3aa: CSAIPLGYGELFF

d_gene: .
j_gene: TRBJ2-2
v_gene: TRBV20-1
abundance: many
CDR3nt: TGCAGTGCTAGGGGGGTTGACGGGGAGCTGTTTTTT
CDR3aa: CSARGVDGELFF

d_gene: .
j_gene: TRBJ2-2
v_gene: TRBV4-2
abundance: many
CDR3nt: TGTGCCAGCAGCCAACTCGCTCCGAACACCGGGGAGCTGTTTTTT
CDR3aa: CASSQLAPNTGELFF

d_gene: .
j_gene: TRBJ1-5
v_gene: TRBV6-1
abundance: .
CDR3nt: TGTGCCAGCAGTCGTAATCAGCCCCAGCATTTT
CDR3aa: CASSRNQPQHF

d_gene: TRBD1
j_gene: TRBJ1-2
v_gene: TRBV7-6
abundance: .
CDR3nt: TGTGCCAGCAGCCTCCGGACAGGAGCTAACTATGGCTACACCTTC
CDR3aa: CASSLRTGANYGYTF

d_gene: .
j_gene: TRBJ2-3
v_gene: TRBV7-9
abundance: many
CDR3nt: TGTGCCAGCAGCTTAGCGCTGTCGGACAGCACAGATACGCAGTATTTT
CDR3aa: CASSLALSDSTDTQYF

d_gene: TRBD2
j_gene: TRBJ2-7
v_gene: TRBV6-2/TRBV6-3
abundance: many
CDR3nt: TGTGCCACCATAGAGGAAGCGGGGCCGACCTACGAGCAGTACTTC
CDR3aa: CATIEEAGPTYEQYF

d_gene: TRBD2
j_gene: TRBJ2-5
v_gene: TRBV24-1
abundance: few
CDR3nt: TGTGCCACCAGTGATGGGAGCGGGGGGCCCCAAGAGACCCAGTACTTC
CDR3aa: CATSDGSGGPQETQYF

d_gene: TRBD1
j_gene: TRBJ1-3
v_gene: TRBV30
abundance: .
CDR3nt: TGTGCCTGGAGTGTTAGGACAGGAGCTGGAAACACCATATATTTT
CDR3aa: CAWSVRTGAGNTIYF

d_gene: .
j_gene: TRBJ1-3
v_gene: TRBV30
abundance: many
CDR3nt: TGTGCCTGGAACCAACAGGGTACTGGAAACACCATATATTTT
CDR3aa: CAWNQQGTGNTIYF

d_gene: TRBD2
j_gene: TRBJ2-3
v_gene: TRBV6-5
abundance: many
CDR3nt: TGTGCCAGCAGTTCCCGCGGGGGGAAAACAGATACGCAGTATTTT
CDR3aa: CASSSRGGKTDTQYF

d_gene: .
j_gene: TRBJ1-2
v_gene: TRBV7-9
abundance: many
CDR3nt: TGTGCCAGCAGCTTAGACAGGGCGCATGGCTACACCTTC
CDR3aa: CASSLDRAHGYTF

d_gene: .
j_gene: TRBJ1-1
v_gene: TRBV5-1
abundance: few
CDR3nt: TGCGCCAGCAGCCAGGGACAACAGAACACTGAAGCTTTCTTT
CDR3aa: CASSQGQQNTEAFF

d_gene: .
j_gene: TRBJ1-3
v_gene: TRBV3-1
abundance: many
CDR3nt: TGTGCCAGCAGCCAACTAAGCAGGGAAATAGCTGGAAACACCATATATTTT
CDR3aa: CASSQLSREIAGNTIYF

d_gene: TRBD1
j_gene: TRBJ1-5
v_gene: TRBV18
abundance: many
CDR3nt: TGTGCCAGCTCACCAGAGGGACAGGGGAGTTTGGATCAGCCCCAGCATTTT
CDR3aa: CASSPEGQGSLDQPQHF

d_gene: TRBD1
j_gene: TRBJ2-5
v_gene: TRBV5-5
abundance: many
CDR3nt: TGTGCCAGCAGCTTGGGGCAGGGGGAAAAGACCCAGTACTTC
CDR3aa: CASSLGQGEKTQYF

d_gene: .
j_gene: TRBJ1-3
v_gene: TRBV5-1
abundance: many
CDR3nt: TGCGCCAGTTACGGATCTGGAAACACCATATATTTT
CDR3aa: CASYGSGNTIYF

d_gene: .
j_gene: TRBJ2-3
v_gene: TRBV7-3
abundance: many
CDR3nt: TGTGCCAGCAGGCCCGATGGGGGAAATACGCAGTATTTT
CDR3aa: CASRPDGGNTQYF

d_gene: .
j_gene: TRBJ1-1
v_gene: TRBV29-1
abundance: many
CDR3nt: TGCAGCGCAGTTACTGTTAAGGGGAACACTGAAGCTTTCTTT
CDR3aa: CSAVTVKGNTEAFF

d_gene: .
j_gene: TRBJ2-2
v_gene: TRBV12-3/TRBV12-4
abundance: many
CDR3nt: TGTGCCAGCAGTTTAGAGACCAGGTTCGAGCTGTTTTTT
CDR3aa: CASSLETRFELFF

d_gene: .
j_gene: TRBJ1-5
v_gene: TRBV21-1
abundance: few
CDR3nt: TGTGCCAGCAGCAAGGGAGGGCAGAAGAATAATCAGCCCCAGCATTTT
CDR3aa: CASSKGGQKNNQPQHF

d_gene: TRBD1
j_gene: TRBJ1-5
v_gene: TRBV6-2/TRBV6-3
abundance: many
CDR3nt: TGTGCCAGCACTACCGGGACAGGCAATCAGCCCCAGCATTTT
CDR3aa: CASTTGTGNQPQHF

d_gene: .
j_gene: TRBJ1-5
v_gene: TRBV6-4
abundance: few
CDR3nt: TGTGCCAGCAGTGACAGAGAGGGCCAGCCCCAGCATTTT
CDR3aa: CASSDREGQPQHF

d_gene: .
j_gene: TRBJ2-3
v_gene: TRBV19
abundance: many
CDR3nt: TGTGCCAGTAGTATTTCGTCGGATACGCAGTATTTT
CDR3aa: CASSISSDTQYF

d_gene: .
j_gene: TRBJ1-1
v_gene: TRBV6-6
abundance: many
CDR3nt: TGTGCCAGCAGTTACGGGGGTTACACTGAAGCTTTCTTT
CDR3aa: CASSYGGYTEAFF

d_gene: TRBD1
j_gene: TRBJ2-1
v_gene: TRBV14
abundance: many
CDR3nt: TGTGCCAGCAGCCAAGGCTGGGGGACAGGGCGAAATGAGCAGTTCTTC
CDR3aa: CASSQGWGTGRNEQFF

d_gene: TRBD1
j_gene: TRBJ1-2
v_gene: TRBV5-1
abundance: many
CDR3nt: TGCGCCAGCAGCTTGGACGGGACAGGGGATATTGACTATGGCTACACCTTC
CDR3aa: CASSLDGTGDIDYGYTF

d_gene: TRBD2
j_gene: TRBJ2-3
v_gene: TRBV20-1
abundance: many
CDR3nt: TGCAGTGCTGTAGCGGGGGGCCTTGTTAATTTT
CDR3aa: CSAVAGGLVNF

d_gene: TRBD1
j_gene: TRBJ1-4
v_gene: TRBV29-1
abundance: many
CDR3nt: TGCAGCGGGGGACAGGGGGACGAAAAACTGTTTTTT
CDR3aa: CSGGQGDEKLFF